A selection of T cell receptor beta chains follows, all from one sample in a study of post-analysis software for immune sequencing data. In TCRdb, the PCR reads were re-called with MiXCR into one record per CDR3 protein. Among hundreds of thousands of distinct CDR3 sequences listed, 44% were seen once. The sample consisted of blood. The receptors originated from a girl aged 5 to 17 with multiple sclerosis. The CDR3 runs from the conserved cysteine through the conserved F or W. D genes are given only for firm matches. Clone size is given for some rows only: seen once, a few or many times, or a class if the clone is expanded.

d_call	v_call	clone_size	j_call	cdr3_nt	cdr3_aa
.	TRBV20-1	few	TRBJ2-7	TGCAGTGCTGTACCGGGACTTAGGGCCTACGAGCAGTACTTC	CSAVPGLRAYEQYF
.	TRBV27	.	TRBJ2-7	TGTGCCAGCAGCCTAATACGGGGCTCCGAGCAGTACTTC	CASSLIRGSEQYF
.	TRBV29-1	once	TRBJ2-7	TGCAGCATAGAGACGCGGGACAAAGGATACGAGCAGTACTTC	CSIETRDKGYEQYF
.	TRBV7-2	.	TRBJ1-1	TGTGCCAGCAGCCAAGGAGGGGGGTACACTGAAGCTTTCTTT	CASSQGGGYTEAFF
.	TRBV25-1	few	TRBJ1-1	TGTGCCAGCAGCCCCACAGGCTCCATGAACACTGAAGCTTTCTTT	CASSPTGSMNTEAFF
.	TRBV6-1	few	TRBJ1-2	TGTGCCAGCAGTGAACGGACCTATGGCTACACCTTC	CASSERTYGYTF
TRBD2	TRBV4-1	.	TRBJ2-1	TGCGCCAGCAGCCAAGTGCGTCTACTAGCGGGATGTAATGAGCAGTTCTTC	CASSQVRLLAGCNEQFF
.	TRBV3-1	few	TRBJ1-1	TGTGCCAGCAGCCAAGATACAGATTCCTACAACACTGAAGCTTTCTTT	CASSQDTDSYNTEAFF
TRBD1	TRBV25-1	.	TRBJ2-1	TGTGCCAGCACCAGACAGGGGTCCTACAATGAGCAGTTCTTC	CASTRQGSYNEQFF
.	TRBV20-1	few	TRBJ2-3	TGCAGTGCGCGTCCCCTGCTGGCTAGACTGGGCACAGATACGCAGTATTTT	CSARPLLARLGTDTQYF
TRBD1	TRBV10-3	.	TRBJ2-7	TGTGCCATCAGTCGCCAGGGACAGGGGTCGGGCGAGCAGTACTTC	CAISRQGQGSGEQYF
.	TRBV19	.	TRBJ1-2	TGTGCCAGTACCAGCAGGGCAGAGAGCTATGGCTACACCTTC	CASTSRAESYGYTF
TRBD2	TRBV12-3/TRBV12-4	.	TRBJ2-3	TGTGCCAGCAGTAGGACTAGCGGGAGCGCAGATACGGAGTATTTT	CASSRTSGSADTEYF
.	TRBV4-1	few	TRBJ1-3	TGCGCCAGCAGCCAAGATCCGCTATCTGGAAACACCATATATTTT	CASSQDPLSGNTIYF
.	TRBV29-1	.	TRBJ2-1	TGCAGCGTTGACGGGAGGACAGGGTTGGGCCATGAGCAGTTCTTC	CSVDGRTGLGHEQFF
.	TRBV12-3/TRBV12-4	.	TRBJ1-5	TGTGCCAGCAGACAGCGACAGAACAATCAGCCCCAGCATTTT	CASRQRQNNQPQHF